The next 3 T cell receptor beta chains were all read from a single sample in a study of memory CD4+ T cells and cytomegalovirus serostatus. Only in-frame clones appear in the TCRdb table, and some are missing; sequencing was by immunoSEQ multiplex PCR. The sample includes 50,000 to 70,000 clones, roughly 77% of them seen just once. Single viable CD3+CD4+CD8-CD45RO+ cells were sorted as the memory CD4+ T cells. Sequencing input: memory CD4+ T cells from blood. The receptors derive from an adult in good health and CMV-seropositive.

This sequence joins TRBV5-1 and TRBJ2-5; no reliable D call. The CDR3 spans 14 residues. Germline assignment: CDR1 SGHRS and CDR2 YFSETQ. Deletions cut 0 bases from V and 2 bases from J, with 8 bases between. As DNA, the CDR3 is TGCGCCAGCAGCTTGGGGCGTGCACAAGAGACCCAGTACTTC. It yields the protein CASSLGRAQETQYF.

The chain couples TRBV28 to TRBJ2-7; TRBD1 is a possible D gene (6 bases). Germline CDR1 is MDHEN and CDR2 is SYDVKM. V was trimmed by 3 bases and J by 3 bases, leaving 9 bases between them. The CDR3 runs to 13 residues. The CDR3 bases are TGTGCCAGCAGTTTTGGGGGCCGCTACGAGCAGTACTTC. Amino acid sequence: CASSFGGRYEQYF.

The genes are TRBV15 and TRBJ1-2; maybe TRBD1 (5 bases). CDR3 length: 15 residues. The germline V gene has CDR1 LNHNV and CDR2 YYDKDF (reference sequence). Deletions cut 5 bases from V and 0 bases from J, with 13 bases between. The CDR3 region has the DNA TGTGCCACCAGCGGGGGACGATCGACTAACTATGGCTACACCTTC. Amino acid sequence: CATSGGRSTNYGYTF.